The 10 T cell receptor beta chains below were found in one sample sequenced in a study of CD8 T cells in Susac syndrome. With random hexamers, roughly 0.5 to 1 ug RNA was reverse transcribed. TCRdb reanalysed the immunoSEQ multiplex PCR reads using MiXCR and keeps one entry per CDR3 protein. The sample includes some 160,000 distinct CDR3 sequences, 90% to 95% of them seen just once. The sequencing input was CD4+ T cells from PBMCs. The receptor set was obtained from a human donor with Susac syndrome.

The chain is built from TRBV19 and TRBJ2-1, with a possible D match to TRBD1 (6 bases). Germline V gene sequence: CDR1 LNHDA, CDR2 SQIVND (reference sequence). This CDR3 spans 17 amino acids. With 4 bases removed from V and 3 bases from J, the gap between germline ends came to 19 bases. CDR3 protein: CASSTHRDLRLYNEQFF. CDR3 nucleotide sequence: TGTGCCAGTAGTACCCACAGGGACCTTAGGCTCTACAATGAGCAGTTCTTC.

This chain joins TRBV6-5 and TRBJ2-7, with 9 bases aligning to TRBD2. The CDR3 is 16 amino acids. V gave up 0 bases and J gave up 3 bases; unmatched junction bases: 6. The germline gives CDR1 MNHEY, CDR2 SVGAGI. CDR3 in amino acids: CASSYSTSGGLYEQYF. The CDR3 nucleotides read TGTGCCAGCAGTTACTCGACGAGCGGGGGGCTCTACGAGCAGTACTTC.

The chain links TRBV20-1 to TRBJ1-2; D gene uncertain. Trimming stripped 4 bases from V and 0 bases from J, with 9 bases between. The CDR3 sequence is 13 residues long. The germline gives CDR1 DFQATT, CDR2 SNEGSKA (reference sequence). The chain's CDR3 is CSAISGTNYGYTF. DNA for the CDR3: TGCAGTGCTATTTCCGGGACTAACTATGGCTACACCTTC.

This clonotype was counted a single time. This chain links TRBV20-1 with TRBJ1-3; TRBD1 might be the D (5 bases). CDR1 and CDR2 from the germline V gene are DFQATT and SNEGSKA (reference sequence). The V and J ends lost 3 bases and 5 bases respectively, with 11 bases between them. This CDR3 has 13 residues. CDR3 nucleotides: TGCAGTGCTAGTCTTCCGGACAGAAACACCATATATTTT. Protein sequence: CSASLPDRNTIYF.

The chain carries TRBV7-2 and TRBJ2-7; either TRBD1 or TRBD2 may fit D (5 bases each). The V and J ends lost 1 base and 0 bases respectively, with 10 bases between them. This CDR3 spans 15 amino acids. Per the germline V gene, CDR1 is SGHTA and CDR2 is FQGNSA. The CDR3 coding sequence is TGTGCCAGCAGCTTAGTGGCAGGGAGCTCCTACGAGCAGTACTTC. Protein sequence: CASSLVAGSSYEQYF. The complete variable domain, with remaining parts taken from reference TRBV7-2 and TRBJ2-7, reads GAGVSQSPSNKVTEKGKDVELRCDPISGHTALYWYRQSLGQGLEFLIYFQGNSAPDKSGLPSDRFSAERTGGSVSTLTIQRTQQEDSAVYLCASSLVAGSSYEQYFGPGTRLTVT.

The V call is TRBV7-2, the J call TRBJ2-7; D perhaps matches TRBD2 (6 bases). In germline, CDR1 is SGHTA, CDR2 FQGNSA. This CDR3 contains 15 residues. Trimming left V 5 bases short and J 3 bases short, with 17 bases between. CDR3 sequence (DNA): TGTGCCAGCAGCCCAACGGGGGTAAAAGGCTACGAGCAGTACTTC. It yields the protein CASSPTGVKGYEQYF.

The chain has TRBV20-1 and TRBJ1-4; D is unclear. Germline loops: CDR1 DFQATT, CDR2 SNEGSKA (reference sequence). This CDR3 has 12 residues. Deletions cut 6 bases from V and 8 bases from J, with 13 bases between. CDR3 nucleotides: TGCAGTGCGGGAGAGGGTGGCGAAAAACTGTTTTTT. This gives the protein CSAGEGGEKLFF.

The gene calls are TRBV5-4 and TRBJ1-2, with D possibly being TRBD1 (5 bases). Trimming shortened V by 4 bases and J by 6 bases, and 13 bases separated the two germline ends. Germline assignment: CDR1 SGHNT and CDR2 YYREEE (reference sequence). The CDR3 loop spans 13 amino acids. The CDR3 here is CASSLVGEDGYTF. CDR3 bases: TGTGCCAGCAGCCTTGTAGGGGAGGATGGCTACACCTTC.

CDR3 nucleotide sequence: TGCAGCGCTGGGAGGACCCTAAACTACGAGCAGTACTTC. Translation gives CSAGRTLNYEQYF. This rearrangement joins TRBV29-1 to TRBJ2-7, with D maybe TRBD2 (6 bases). Germline V gives CDR1 SQVTM, CDR2 ANQGSEA. This CDR3 is built from 13 residues. V was clipped by 7 bases and J by 3 bases, with 16 bases between them.

The chain employs TRBV19 and TRBJ1-5; D is unclear. Trimming took off 6 bases at V and 0 bases at J, with 9 bases between the two ends. The CDR3 extends over 14 amino acids. Germline V gives CDR1 LNHDA, CDR2 SQIVND (reference sequence). This CDR3 is CASSGRYSNQPQHF. CDR3 sequence (DNA): TGTGCCAGTAGCGGACGTTATAGCAATCAGCCCCAGCATTTT.